This is a list of T cell receptor beta chains from one sample in a study of cytomegalovirus exposure and HLA in healthy donors. Clones were sequenced by immunoSEQ multiplex PCR, and TCRdb holds only the in-frame ones, with some missing. The specimen's table records 60,000 to 75,000 clones. Input material: PBMCs. The receptors here all came from a woman aged 30 to 39 in good health and CMV-seronegative. The CDR3 runs from the conserved cysteine through the conserved F or W. The D gene is left open where the match is weak.

d_call j_call v_call cdr3_aa cdr3_nt
- TRBJ2-6 TRBV5-8 CARRENGANVLTF TGTGCCAGGAGGGAAAATGGGGCCAACGTCCTGACTTTC
- TRBJ2-7 TRBV13 CASSLGAGTYEQYF TGTGCCAGCAGCTTAGGGGCGGGGACCTACGAGCAGTACTTC
- TRBJ2-2 TRBV28 CASRVGPNTGELFF TGTGCCAGCAGGGTTGGGCCGAACACCGGGGAGCTGTTTTTT
TRBD1 TRBJ2-7 TRBV6-1 CASSDRDRTYEQYF TGTGCCAGCAGTGACCGGGACAGGACCTACGAGCAGTACTTC
TRBD2 TRBJ2-7 TRBV7-9 CASSLGTSASSYEQYF TGTGCCAGCAGCTTAGGGACTAGCGCGAGCTCCTACGAGCAGTACTTC
- TRBJ2-7 TRBV19 CASSIAVFTYEQYF TGTGCCAGTAGTATAGCAGTTTTTACCTACGAGCAGTACTTC
- TRBJ2-2 TRBV29-1 CSVAGAGELFF TGCAGCGTTGCAGGGGCCGGGGAGCTGTTTTTT
TRBD1 TRBJ1-3 TRBV9 CASKGRQGSTIYF TGTGCCAGCAAAGGGAGACAGGGATCCACCATATATTTT
- TRBJ2-7 TRBV27 CASSPPGNEQYF TGTGCCAGCAGTCCCCCGGGTAACGAGCAGTACTTC
- TRBJ2-7 TRBV18 CASSPPGFPTGSYEQYF TGTGCCAGCTCACCACCAGGCTTCCCGACGGGCTCCTACGAGCAGTACTTC
- TRBJ1-1 TRBV6-5 CASAQGTEAFF TGTGCCAGCGCCCAGGGCACTGAAGCTTTCTTT
- TRBJ1-3 TRBV4-2 CASSQDRMGPSGNTIYF TGTGCCAGCAGCCAAGATCGTATGGGGCCCTCTGGAAACACCATATATTTT
- TRBJ2-2 TRBV4-1 CASSQEAASRGGELFF TGCGCCAGCAGCCAGGAGGCGGCTAGCCGGGGCGGGGAGCTGTTTTTT
TRBD2 TRBJ2-2 TRBV5-6 CASSLVLAGHGELFF TGTGCCAGCAGCTTGGTTTTAGCGGGGCACGGGGAGCTGTTTTTT
- TRBJ2-1 TRBV6-5 CASSYLGLANEQFF TGTGCCAGCAGTTACTTAGGGCTAGCCAATGAGCAGTTCTTC
- TRBJ2-1 TRBV2 CASSEGLYNEQFF TGTGCCAGCAGTGAGGGACTCTACAATGAGCAGTTCTTC
- TRBJ1-3 TRBV28 CASSLRGTAASGNTIYF TGTGCCAGCAGTTTAAGGGGCACGGCAGCCTCTGGAAACACCATATATTTT
TRBD1 TRBJ1-6 TRBV18 CASSPGTASSPLHF TGTGCCAGCTCACCTGGGACAGCAAGCTCACCCCTCCACTTT
- TRBJ2-3 TRBV5-1 CASSTHRGGVTDTQYF TGCGCCAGCAGCACCCACAGGGGAGGTGTGACAGATACGCAGTATTTT
- TRBJ2-7 TRBV6-1 CASSEGPQPGEQYF TGTGCCAGCAGTGAAGGTCCCCAGCCAGGCGAGCAGTACTTC
- TRBJ2-3 TRBV5-6 CASSYFIMGAPDTQYF TGTGCCAGCAGCTACTTTATCATGGGGGCCCCAGATACGCAGTATTTT
TRBD1 TRBJ1-2 TRBV5-5 CASSPGTGYGYTF TGTGCCAGCAGCCCCGGGACAGGCTATGGCTACACCTTC
- TRBJ2-4 TRBV11-2 CASSRRQGPDIQYF TGTGCCAGCAGCCGACGGCAGGGGCCGGACATTCAGTACTTC
TRBD1 TRBJ1-5 TRBV30 CAWSVQGVGAQHF TGTGCCTGGAGTGTACAGGGGGTTGGGGCCCAGCATTTT
- TRBJ1-6 TRBV11-2 CASSPQGSPLHF TGTGCCAGCAGCCCACAGGGATCACCCCTCCACTTT
TRBD2 TRBJ2-3 TRBV19 CASSPFPLSGGRTDTQYF TGTGCCAGTAGTCCCTTTCCCCTTAGCGGGGGGAGGACAGATACGCAGTATTTT
- TRBJ2-7 TRBV27 CASSLGADSSYEQYF TGTGCCAGCAGTTTAGGGGCCGACAGCTCCTACGAGCAGTACTTC
TRBD2 TRBJ2-1 TRBV29-1 CSVGLAGAYNEQFF TGCAGCGTTGGGCTAGCGGGTGCCTACAATGAGCAGTTCTTC
TRBD2 TRBJ2-2 TRBV28 CASSLGAGGYGELFF TGTGCCAGCAGTTTGGGAGCGGGGGGTTATGGGGAGCTGTTTTTT
TRBD1 TRBJ1-6 TRBV4-3 CASSQRDSTYNSPLHF TGCGCCAGCAGCCAACGGGACAGTACATATAATTCACCCCTCCACTTT
- TRBJ1-2 TRBV28 CASSMTPANYGYTF TGTGCCAGCAGTATGACTCCAGCTAACTATGGCTACACCTTC
- TRBJ2-7 TRBV6-1 CASLLGGWNHEQYF TGTGCCAGCCTTCTAGGAGGGTGGAACCACGAGCAGTACTTC
- TRBJ2-3 TRBV4-3 CASSQDPPGHPGADTQYF TGCGCCAGCAGCCAAGATCCTCCGGGACACCCAGGGGCAGATACACAGTATTTT
TRBD1 TRBJ1-5 TRBV18 CASSPDRVPNQPQHF TGTGCCAGCTCACCGGACAGGGTCCCCAATCAGCCCCAGCATTTT
TRBD2 TRBJ2-7 TRBV6-6 CASSFGLAGGYEQYF TGTGCCAGCAGTTTTGGACTAGCGGGAGGGTACGAGCAGTACTTC
TRBD1 TRBJ2-7 TRBV4-1 CASRGTGTYEQYF TGCGCCAGCCGCGGGACAGGGACCTACGAGCAGTACTTC
TRBD1 TRBJ1-2 TRBV5-4 CASRNILGQGVAYGYTF TGTGCCAGCAGAAATATCCTCGGACAGGGCGTAGCCTATGGCTACACCTTC
TRBD2 TRBJ2-3 TRBV6-1 CASSEQLAGGTDTQYF TGTGCCAGCAGTGAGCAACTAGCGGGCGGTACAGATACGCAGTATTTT
- TRBJ1-1 TRBV6-1 CASSHNGGITEAFF TGTGCCAGCAGCCACAATGGAGGTATCACTGAAGCTTTCTTT
- TRBJ2-1 TRBV9 CASSVAGGISYNEQFF TGTGCCAGCAGCGTAGCAGGGGGGATCTCCTACAATGAGCAGTTCTTC
TRBD2 TRBJ2-7 TRBV6-1 CASRPPGGVGEQYF TGTGCCAGCCGACCACCGGGGGGGGTGGGGGAGCAGTACTTC
- TRBJ2-1 TRBV20-1 CSGANHNEQFF TGCAGTGGCGCCAATCACAATGAGCAGTTCTTC
TRBD1 TRBJ2-5 TRBV5-1 CASSVTGTGGGETQYF TGCGCCAGCAGCGTGACCGGGACAGGGGGCGGAGAGACCCAGTACTTC
- TRBJ1-6 TRBV5-1 CASGAGTAENSPLHF TGCGCCAGCGGAGCCGGGACTGCAGAAAATTCACCCCTCCACTTT
TRBD1 TRBJ1-1 TRBV30 CALQGGVMNTEAFF TGTGCCTTACAGGGGGGAGTGATGAACACTGAAGCTTTCTTT